This T cell receptor beta chain was recorded in a study of T cells in localized non-small cell lung cancer. Trimming left V 2 bases short and J 6 bases short, with 12 bases between. Germline lookup yields CDR1 SNHLY and CDR2 FYNNEI. This CDR3 is 14 amino acids long. Clones were read by immunoSEQ multiplex PCR, and TCRdb kept only the in-frame ones, dropping some. The sample holds about 34,000 clones; roughly 94% are singletons and the top ten take 0.73%. The TCR comes from a woman aged 35-70 years with stage I lung adenocarcinoma. The chain couples TRBV2 to TRBJ2-3; maybe TRBD2 (5 bases). Material: peripheral blood, obtained before any cancer treatment. The CDR3 bases are TGTGCCAGCAGTGAACTCCTAGCCGGGGATACGCAGTATTTT. This gives the protein CASSELLAGDTQYF.